This T cell receptor beta chain comes out of a study of response to subunit inactivated influenza vaccine. Notes on the study in general: The authors suggested that every seasonal influenza vaccination recruits few new T cells.

Germline V lookup: CDR1 DFQATT, CDR2 SNEGSKA (reference sequence). Losses at the gene ends were 2 bases for V and 4 bases for J; bases not matched to a gene: 6. This CDR3 has 14 residues. Worth noting for this clonotype: What it binds is not known.

TCRdb re-analysed the RT-PCR reads in MiXCR, keeping a single row per CDR3 protein. The sample lists 200,000 to 250,000 distinct CDR3 sequences, approximately 12% seen once, with 7.8% in the top ten. The chain employs TRBV20-1 and TRBJ2-7, with 9 bases fitting TRBD1. The sample here was non-naive T cells sorted from PBMCs, taken 14 to 15 days before vaccination. The TCR comes from a man aged 50 to 60 who received an inactivated influenza vaccine. CDR3 region: CSARYGTGTYEQYF. The CDR3 nucleotides are TGCAGTGCTAGATACGGGACAGGGACTTACGAGCAGTACTTC.